This TCR beta chain was recorded in a study of cytomegalovirus exposure and HLA in healthy donors. Use of 60 Vbeta and 13 Jbeta primers characterized the PCR. Profiled with immunoSEQ multiplex PCR; TCRdb holds only in-frame clones, not every one. This table has about 100,000 clones, about four fifths appearing once. There are 18 residues in the CDR3. The germline V and J ends were trimmed by 3 bases and 0 bases, with 21 bases remaining between them. Germline CDR1 and CDR2: SGHRS and YFSETQ. The V and J genes are TRBV5-1 and TRBJ1-2; D remains ambiguous. This receptor was identified in a woman aged 70 to 79 in good health and CMV-seropositive. Input material: PBMCs. CDR3 nucleotides: TGCGCCAGCAGCTCCGCAGGACCGAGCGCCGGGACTAACTATGGCTACACCTTC. Amino acids: CASSSAGPSAGTNYGYTF. The whole variable domain, remainder taken from reference TRBV5-1 and TRBJ1-2, is KAGVTQTPRYLIKTRGQQVTLSCSPISGHRSVSWYQQTPGQGLQFLFEYFSETQRNKGNFPGRFSGRQFSNSRSEMNVSTLELGDSALYLCASSSAGPSAGTNYGYTFGSGTRLTVV.